Included here is one T cell receptor beta chain sequence, with context. Its target is unknown. Vbeta (60) and Jbeta (13) primers were used in the PCR. Method: immunoSEQ multiplex PCR; TCRdb's copy keeps in-frame clones and lacks some. This table holds over 130,000 clones, under 75% found once. The germline V gene has CDR1 LGHNA and CDR2 YSLEER. The CDR3 has 17 residues. The trim removed 2 bases at V and 6 bases at J, leaving 12 bases unmatched. The data belong to a study of cytomegalovirus exposure and HLA in healthy donors. General observations from the study: A few chains linked to CMV were shown in vitro to be specific for CMV antigens. Of the V segments, some could not be distinguished, including TRBV6-2 and TRBV6-3, and were excluded. More clonal expansion characterized HLA-associated TCR beta chains than equally common others in a later analysis.

The material sequenced was PBMCs. This clonotype was obtained from a woman aged 60 to 75 in good health and CMV-seropositive. The chain is built from TRBV4-3 and TRBJ2-1, with 8 bases identical to TRBD2. The CDR3 region is CASSQLSGTSLSNEQFF. The CDR3 DNA sequence: TGCGCCAGCAGCCAACTATCCGGGACTAGTCTTTCCAATGAGCAGTTCTTC.